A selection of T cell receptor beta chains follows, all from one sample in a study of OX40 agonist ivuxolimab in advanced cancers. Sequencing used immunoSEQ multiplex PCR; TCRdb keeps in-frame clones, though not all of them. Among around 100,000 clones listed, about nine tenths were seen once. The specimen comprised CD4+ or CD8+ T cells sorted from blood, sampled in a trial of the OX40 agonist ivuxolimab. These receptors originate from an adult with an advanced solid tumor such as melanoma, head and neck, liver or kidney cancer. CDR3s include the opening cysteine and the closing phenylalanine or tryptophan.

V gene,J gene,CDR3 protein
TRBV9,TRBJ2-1,CASSVVEGGPSEQFF
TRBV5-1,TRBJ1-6,CASSLSSLQGINNSPLHF
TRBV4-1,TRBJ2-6,CASSQRTGISGANVLTF
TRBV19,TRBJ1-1,CASSDSFTEAFF
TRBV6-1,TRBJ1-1,CASRGAFEAFF
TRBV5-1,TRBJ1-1,CASSPLGIPASNTEAFF
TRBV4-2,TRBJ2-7,CASSQESGLTNSYEQYF
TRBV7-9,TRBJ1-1,CASSFPGQGAAEAFF
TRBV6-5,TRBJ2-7,CASSSSGSTYEQYF
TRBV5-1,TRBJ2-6,CASSLGTAGANVLTF
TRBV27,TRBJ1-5,CASSLLGGPTRNQPQHF
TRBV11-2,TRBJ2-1,CASGEMSQYNEQFF
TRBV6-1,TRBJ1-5,CASSAPTGSNQPQHF
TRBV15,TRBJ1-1,CATSRGSVRVTEAFF
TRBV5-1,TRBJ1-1,CASRASLPNTEAFF
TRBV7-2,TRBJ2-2,CASIPLGPFGTGELFF
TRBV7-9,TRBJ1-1,CASSIRDNAEAFF
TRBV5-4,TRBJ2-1,CASSLQLAGAYNEQFF
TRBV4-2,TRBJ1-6,CASSQVGRYNSPLHF
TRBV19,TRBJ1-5,CASGGIQPQHF
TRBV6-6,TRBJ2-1,CASTRETGGYEQFF
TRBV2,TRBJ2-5,CASSESGGAWKTQYF
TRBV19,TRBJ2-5,CASSIVGAGQETQYF
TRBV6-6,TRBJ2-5,CASRTAEETQYF
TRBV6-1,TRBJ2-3,CASSESSSGSGDTQYF
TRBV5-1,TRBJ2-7,CASSSYEQYF
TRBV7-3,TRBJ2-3,CASSLTGGIGTDTQYF
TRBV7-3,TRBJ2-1,CASSLTGLAGEQFF
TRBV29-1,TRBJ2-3,CSVEPGADTQYF
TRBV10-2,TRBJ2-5,CASSPRGAQYF
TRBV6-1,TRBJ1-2,CASSTGVTVYGYTF
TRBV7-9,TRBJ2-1,CASSLGTGVYNEQFF
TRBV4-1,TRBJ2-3,CASSQDRAGGPTTDTQYF
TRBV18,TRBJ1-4,CASSPFGEKLFF
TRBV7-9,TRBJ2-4,CASSPGSGVRPAKNIQYF
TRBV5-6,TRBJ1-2,CASSLGRNYGYTF
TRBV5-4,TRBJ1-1,CASSLSTDRELAFF
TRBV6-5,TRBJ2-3,CASSSLADTDTQYF
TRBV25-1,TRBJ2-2,CASQIFGMAGELFF
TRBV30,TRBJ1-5,CAWSRGQGNQPQHF
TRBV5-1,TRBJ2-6,CASSLEGFSGANVLTF
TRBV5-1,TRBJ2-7,CASRSDRNAYEQYF
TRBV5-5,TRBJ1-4,CASSYNGVGEKLFF
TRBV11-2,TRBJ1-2,CASSDTNTRHYGYTF
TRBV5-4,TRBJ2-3,CASSLERGNTDTQYF
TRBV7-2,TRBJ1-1,CASSNQGSGNTEAFF
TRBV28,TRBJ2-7,CASSSFYDSYF
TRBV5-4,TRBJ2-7,CASSFSYEQYF
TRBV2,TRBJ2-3,CASSRTGGSTDTQYF
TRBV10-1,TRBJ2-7,CASSDLTDSYEQYF
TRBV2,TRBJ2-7,CASSEAGTVAYEQYF
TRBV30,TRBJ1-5,CAWSVEGNQPQHF
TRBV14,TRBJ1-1,CASSRLPGQGAFGTEAFF
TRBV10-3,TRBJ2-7,CAIKSGTGGEQYF
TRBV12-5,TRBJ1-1,CASGLDGVTEAFF